The 31 T cell receptor beta chains reported below all come from one sample, sequenced in a study of T cell changes during pregnancy in multiple sclerosis. Data came from immunoSEQ multiplex PCR; TCRdb stores just in-frame clones and leaves some out. The data contain more than 40,000 clones, under 95% of them seen just once; the ten biggest clones take up about 0.5%. The sequencing used CD4+ T cells from peripheral blood mononuclear cells, collected in the second trimester of pregnancy. Receptor source: a female donor with multiple sclerosis, enrolled in a pregnancy study.

This clone has a single count. This chain connects TRBV7-8 to TRBJ2-5; TRBD1 aligns across 7 bases. The CDR3 is 14 residues long. With V trimmed by 5 bases and J by 5 bases, 8 bases remained unmatched. Germline-derived CDR1 and CDR2 are SGHVS and FQNEAQ. The CDR3 coding sequence is TGTGCCAGCAGCGGGACAGTCCCGCGGGAGACCCAGTACTTC. This encodes CASSGTVPRETQYF.

The genes are TRBV10-3 and TRBJ1-1; D perhaps matches TRBD1 (5 bases). In germline, CDR1 is ENHRY, CDR2 SYGVKD. Between the trimmed V and J ends, which lost 2 bases and 6 bases, there was a span of 13 bases. The CDR3 extends over 14 amino acids. The CDR3 region has the DNA TGTGCCATCAGTGAGCAAGTAGCACAGGCTGAAGCTTTCTTT. This translates into CAISEQVAQAEAFF.

This rearrangement joins TRBV19 to TRBJ1-1; the D gene is possibly TRBD1 (6 bases). V dropped 1 base and J dropped 0 bases, with 12 bases sitting between them. This CDR3 spans 16 amino acids. CDR1 is LNHDA and CDR2 is SQIVND in the germline V gene (reference sequence). The CDR3 spells CASSIGGKGVNTEAFF. The CDR3 DNA is TGTGCCAGTAGTATAGGAGGAAAGGGGGTGAACACTGAAGCTTTCTTT.

This clone was detected only once. The chain combines TRBV6-5 with TRBJ1-6; 7 bases line up with TRBD1. J gave up 6 bases and V 6 bases, and 2 bases lay outside the gene matches. There are 13 residues in the CDR3. The V gene's germline CDR1 is MNHEY and CDR2 SVGAGI. The CDR3 region has the DNA TGTGCCAGCAGAGGGGGCGTTAATTCACCCCTCCACTTT. As protein: CASRGGVNSPLHF.

The chain links TRBV7-8 to TRBJ1-6; D uncertain. Germline V lookup: CDR1 SGHVS, CDR2 FQNEAQ. Deletions cut 5 bases from V and 6 bases from J, with 11 bases between. The CDR3 spans 14 residues. The CDR3 here is CASSPWARNSPLHF. The CDR3 region has the DNA TGTGCCAGCAGCCCTTGGGCTCGTAATTCACCCCTCCACTTT.

This chain uses TRBV7-8 with TRBJ1-5; tentative D call: TRBD1 (6 bases). The CDR3 loop spans 15 amino acids. V lost 2 bases and J 5 bases, leaving 13 bases between the germline ends. The germline V gene has CDR1 SGHVS and CDR2 FQNEAQ. CDR3 coding DNA: TGTGCCAGCAGCTTACAAGGGGGAGACTATCAGCCCCAGCATTTT. Protein sequence: CASSLQGGDYQPQHF.

The CDR3 DNA sequence: TGCGCCAGCAGCCAAAGAACCGGGACAGGGGGCACAGATACGCAGTATTTT. Protein product: CASSQRTGTGGTDTQYF. The chain employs TRBV4-3 and TRBJ2-3, with TRBD1 matching over 10 bases. The CDR3 consists of 17 residues. V trimming: 2 bases; J trimming: 1 base; junction bases outside the gene matches: 6. CDR1 LGHNA and CDR2 YSLEER come from the germline V gene.

The chain joins TRBV25-1 to TRBJ1-2, with D uncertain. This CDR3 contains 11 residues. V was cut by 3 bases and J by 6 bases, with 5 bases left in between. CDR1 is MGHDK, CDR2 SYGVNS, per germline. CDR3 in DNA: TGTGCCAGCAGTGAGCTAAATGGCTACACCTTC. Its protein product is CASSELNGYTF.

This chain links TRBV18 with TRBJ1-3; D is unclear. Between the trimmed V and J ends, which lost 4 bases and 2 bases, there was a span of 6 bases. In germline, CDR1 is KGHSH, CDR2 LQKENI. CDR3 length: 13 amino acids. The CDR3 DNA reads TGTGCCAGCTCACTTCGTGCTGGAAACACCATATATTTT. Its translation: CASSLRAGNTIYF.

This chain uses TRBV19 with TRBJ2-3, with 9 positions matching TRBD2. CDR3 length: 14 amino acids. Germline lookup yields CDR1 LNHDA and CDR2 SQIVND (reference sequence). V lost 8 bases to trimming and J lost 6 bases; unmatched junction nucleotides: 9. The chain's CDR3 is CASLKRGARDTQYF. CDR3 DNA: TGTGCCAGTCTCAAGCGGGGGGCCCGGGATACGCAGTATTTT. Combining the CDR3 with reference TRBV19 and TRBJ2-3 gives the whole variable domain DGGITQSPKYLFRKEGQNVTLSCEQNLNHDAMYWYRQDPGQGLRLIYYSQIVNDFQKGDIAEGYSVSREKKESFPLTVTSAQKNPTAFYLCASLKRGARDTQYFGPGTRLTVL.

This chain joins TRBV4-2 and TRBJ1-3, with D hard to call. Germline loops: CDR1 LGHNA, CDR2 YNFKEQ. V was pared by 3 bases and J by 8 bases, with 14 bases between. The CDR3 covers 14 residues. CDR3 in amino acids: CASSQMHPSDTIYF. The CDR3 DNA reads TGTGCCAGCAGCCAGATGCACCCCAGCGACACCATATATTTT.

In this sample, this clone turned up once. CDR3 sequence (DNA): TGTGCCAGCAGCGTAGCTGGCCGCGGGGTCAACAATGAGCAGTTCTTC. It translates to CASSVAGRGVNNEQFF. The chain links TRBV9 to TRBJ2-1; the D gene is possibly TRBD2 (6 bases). This CDR3 spans 16 amino acids. Germline assignment: CDR1 SGDLS and CDR2 YYNGEE. Trimming removed 0 bases from V and 5 bases from J, with 15 bases in between.

This clone was found a few times. V is TRBV19 and J is TRBJ1-1; the match to TRBD1 covers 7 bases. This CDR3 spans 16 amino acids. CDR1 and CDR2 from the germline V gene are LNHDA and SQIVND (reference sequence). After removal of 5 bases from V and 0 bases from J, the junction contained 9 bases not matched to a gene. The DNA of the CDR3 is TGTGCCAGTAGTCCGAGGACAGGAATGCTGAACACTGAAGCTTTCTTT. Protein: CASSPRTGMLNTEAFF.

J is TRBJ1-2 and V is TRBV2, with 7 bases matching TRBD1. The germline V gene encodes CDR1 SNHLY and CDR2 FYNNEI. This CDR3 comprises 14 residues. Trimming cost V 6 bases and J 3 bases; bases outside gene matches: 7. The CDR3 DNA is TGTGCCAGCAGGCCGACAGGGTTTTACTATGGCTACACCTTC. It encodes CASRPTGFYYGYTF.

CDR3 sequence: CASGFMYTEAFF. As DNA, the CDR3 is TGTGCTAGTGGTTTCATGTACACTGAAGCTTTCTTT. This rearrangement joins TRBV12-5 to TRBJ1-1; D is ambiguous. Per germline, CDR1 LGHNT and CDR2 FRNRAP. Trimming took off 3 bases at V and 3 bases at J, with 5 bases between the two ends. This CDR3 spans 12 amino acids.

The chain combines TRBV7-8 with TRBJ2-3, with a tentative D call TRBD2 (6 bases). Germline V gene sequence: CDR1 SGHVS, CDR2 FQNEAQ. V was clipped by 1 base and J by 4 bases, with 18 bases between them. There are 17 residues in the CDR3. This chain's CDR3 is CASSLGGFGGGADTQYF. The CDR3 bases are TGTGCCAGCAGCTTAGGGGGATTCGGGGGAGGCGCAGATACGCAGTATTTT. The variable domain in full, completed from reference TRBV7-8 and TRBJ2-3, reads GAGVSQSPRYKVAKRGQDVALRCDPISGHVSLFWYQQALGQGPEFLTYFQNEAQLDKSGLPSDRFFAERPEGSVSTLKIQRTQQEDSAVYLCASSLGGFGGGADTQYFGPGTRLTVL.

This sequence joins TRBV19 and TRBJ2-2; 13 bases are shared with TRBD2. Germline CDR1 LNHDA, CDR2 SQIVND (reference sequence). The V segment lost 6 bases and the J segment 5 bases; nucleotides outside the gene matches: 3. CDR3 length: 15 amino acids. The CDR3 region has the DNA TGTGCCAGTAGCGTGGGACTAGCGGGGACCGGGGAGCTGTTTTTT. It codes for CASSVGLAGTGELFF.

J is TRBJ1-3 and V is TRBV6-5; D gene ambiguous. The CDR3 is 16 residues long. Germline values: CDR1 MNHEY, CDR2 SVGAGI. Deletions cut 0 bases from V and 0 bases from J, with 9 bases between. The CDR3 DNA is TGTGCCAGCAGTTACTCGGAGTCGCGCTCTGGAAACACCATATATTTT. Its translation: CASSYSESRSGNTIYF.

The chain combines TRBV4-2 with TRBJ1-6; D remains ambiguous. Germline values: CDR1 LGHNA, CDR2 YNFKEQ. Trimming removed 3 bases from V and 6 bases from J, with 12 bases in between. The CDR3 has 15 residues. The DNA for the CDR3 is TGTGCCAGCAGCCACGCAAACCCGGGTAATTCACCCCTCCACTTT. It yields the protein CASSHANPGNSPLHF.

The rearrangement links TRBV30 to TRBJ2-7; D is perhaps TRBD2 (5 bases). Trimming stripped 3 bases from V and 0 bases from J, with 15 bases between. CDR1 is GTSNPN, CDR2 SVGIG, per germline (reference sequence). CDR3 length: 15 amino acids. CDR3 bases: TGTGCCTGGAGGCACCTCGGGGTAGGCTCCTACGAGCAGTACTTC. Translation: CAWRHLGVGSYEQYF.

The chain's CDR3 is CASSLQGRSNQPQHF. The CDR3, as DNA: TGTGCCAGCAGCCTACAGGGTCGGAGCAATCAGCCCCAGCATTTT. The V call is TRBV5-8, the J call TRBJ1-5, with D possibly being TRBD1 (6 bases). Trimming left V 4 bases short and J 1 base short, with 12 bases between. CDR3 length: 15 residues. Germline CDR1 is SGHTS and CDR2 is YDEGEE.

CDR3 residues: CASSSGLAGTDTQYF. CDR3 nucleotides: TGTGCCAGCAGCTCCGGACTAGCGGGTACAGATACGCAGTATTTT. This chain uses TRBV11-3 with TRBJ2-3; 11 positions match TRBD2. There are 15 residues in the CDR3. V lost 4 bases and J lost 3; bases outside the gene matches: 3. Germline V lookup: CDR1 SGHNT, CDR2 YENEEA.

This sequence joins TRBV4-3 and TRBJ1-4; 7 bases agree with TRBD1. The CDR3 covers 16 residues. V was clipped by 4 bases and J by 2 bases; unmatched bases: 7. Germline V CDR1 and CDR2: LGHNA, YSLEER. The CDR3 sequence: CASSRQGFGTNEKLFF. CDR3 bases: TGCGCCAGCAGCCGACAGGGTTTTGGCACTAATGAAAAACTGTTTTTT.

The chain uses TRBV6-5 and TRBJ1-5; a possible D gene is TRBD1 (5 bases). The V and J ends lost 0 bases and 3 bases respectively, with 9 bases between them. This CDR3 has 15 amino acids. The germline V gene encodes CDR1 MNHEY and CDR2 SVGAGI. CDR3 residues: CASSYSRDSNQPQHF. The CDR3 nucleotides are TGTGCCAGCAGTTACTCCAGGGACTCCAATCAGCCCCAGCATTTT.

This sequence joins TRBV11-3 and TRBJ2-7; the match to TRBD1 covers 9 bases. With 1 base clipped from V and 5 bases from J, the junction kept 0 bases outside the gene matches. The CDR3 sequence is 13 residues long. The germline CDR1 and CDR2 sequences are SGHNT and YENEEA. The CDR3: CASSLGTGDEQYF. The CDR3 DNA sequence: TGTGCCAGCAGCTTAGGGACAGGGGACGAGCAGTACTTC.

The chain employs TRBV15 and TRBJ2-3; TRBD2 aligns across 8 bases. The CDR3 is 18 residues long. Germline lookup yields CDR1 LNHNV and CDR2 YYDKDF (reference sequence). V shed 0 bases, J shed 6 bases, and the junction held 14 bases outside the gene matches. In DNA form, the CDR3 reads TGTGCCACCAGCAGAGATTTCCCGGGAGCGGGGGAAGGGGATACGCAGTATTTT. It codes for CATSRDFPGAGEGDTQYF. Using reference TRBV15 and TRBJ2-3 for the parts outside the CDR3, the full variable domain is DAMVIQNPRYQVTQFGKPVTLSCSQTLNHNVMYWYQQKSSQAPKLLFHYYDKDFNNEADTPDNFQSRRPNTSFCFLDIRSPGLGDTAMYLCATSRDFPGAGEGDTQYFGPGTRLTVL.

In this sample, this clone turned up a few times. The V and J genes are TRBV5-6 and TRBJ2-1; 10 bases fit TRBD2. The CDR3 has 15 residues. The germline gives CDR1 SGHDT, CDR2 YYEEEE. V was clipped by 1 base and J by 6 bases; unmatched bases: 4. In DNA form, the CDR3 reads TGTGCCAGCAGCTTGTTACTAGCGGGGCCCAATGAGCAGTTCTTC. This encodes CASSLLLAGPNEQFF. The full variable domain, rest sourced from reference TRBV5-6 and TRBJ2-1, is DAGVTQSPTHLIKTRGQQVTLRCSPKSGHDTVSWYQQALGQGPQFIFQYYEEEERQRGNFPDRFSGHQFPNYSSELNVNALLLGDSALYLCASSLLLAGPNEQFFGPGTRLTVL.

The chain uses TRBV5-1 and TRBJ2-1; weak D call: TRBD1 (5 bases). The CDR3 sequence is 17 residues long. The V end was cut by 4 bases, the J end by 0 bases, with 17 bases between. Germline V gives CDR1 SGHRS, CDR2 YFSETQ. CDR3 sequence (DNA): TGCGCCAGCAGCCAAAACTCAGGGCCGGGCTCCTACAATGAGCAGTTCTTC. It codes for CASSQNSGPGSYNEQFF.

J is TRBJ1-1 and V is TRBV21-1. TRBV21-1 is assigned pseudogene status. The CDR3 extends over 17 amino acids. The CDR3 reads CASSKACSSGVNTEAFF. The CDR3 DNA sequence: TGTGCCAGCAGCAAAGCCTGTAGTTCCGGAGTAAACACTGAAGCTTTCTTT.

The rearrangement uses TRBV6-5 and TRBJ1-6, with 7 positions matching TRBD1. This CDR3 has 15 amino acids. V trimming: 6 bases; J trimming: 8 bases; junction bases outside the gene matches: 10. The germline gives CDR1 MNHEY, CDR2 SVGAGI. The CDR3, as DNA: TGTGCCAGCAGCCTGGGACAGCCGGTACATTCACCCCTCCACTTT. This gives the protein CASSLGQPVHSPLHF.

The J gene is TRBJ1-2, the V gene TRBV4-1; D is uncertain. CDR3 length: 15 residues. With 1 base removed from V and 4 bases from J, the gap between germline ends came to 13 bases. Per germline, CDR1 MGHRA and CDR2 YSYEKL. The CDR3 is CASSQVGRAAYGYTF. In nucleotides, the CDR3 is TGCGCCAGCAGCCAAGTTGGTAGAGCCGCCTATGGCTACACCTTC.